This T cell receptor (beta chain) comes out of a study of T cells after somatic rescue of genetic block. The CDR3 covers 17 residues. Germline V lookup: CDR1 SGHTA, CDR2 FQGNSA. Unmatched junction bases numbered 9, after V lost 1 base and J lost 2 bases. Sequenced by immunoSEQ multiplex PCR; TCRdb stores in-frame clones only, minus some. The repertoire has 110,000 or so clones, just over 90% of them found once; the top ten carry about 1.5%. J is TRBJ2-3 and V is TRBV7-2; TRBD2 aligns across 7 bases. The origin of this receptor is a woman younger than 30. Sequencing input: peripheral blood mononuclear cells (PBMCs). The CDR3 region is CASSLGSGRGITDTQYF. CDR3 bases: TGTGCCAGCAGCTTAGGGTCAGGGCGGGGGATCACAGATACGCAGTATTTT.